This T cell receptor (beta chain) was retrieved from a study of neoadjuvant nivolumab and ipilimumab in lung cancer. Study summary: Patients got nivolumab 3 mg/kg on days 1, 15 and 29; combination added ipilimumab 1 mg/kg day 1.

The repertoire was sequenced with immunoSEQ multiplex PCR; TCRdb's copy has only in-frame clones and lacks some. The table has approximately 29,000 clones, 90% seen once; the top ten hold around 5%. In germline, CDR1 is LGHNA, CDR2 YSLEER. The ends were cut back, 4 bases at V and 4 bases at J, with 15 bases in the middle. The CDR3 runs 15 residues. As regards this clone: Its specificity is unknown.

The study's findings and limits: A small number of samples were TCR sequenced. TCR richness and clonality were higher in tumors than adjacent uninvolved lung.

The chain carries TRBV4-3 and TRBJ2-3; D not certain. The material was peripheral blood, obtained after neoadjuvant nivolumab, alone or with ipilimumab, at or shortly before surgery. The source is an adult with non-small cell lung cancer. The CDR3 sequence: CASSPSVGSADTQYF. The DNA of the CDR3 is TGCGCCAGCAGCCCCTCCGTTGGTTCGGCAGATACGCAGTATTTT.